Here is one T cell receptor beta chain with its context. Sequencing used immunoSEQ multiplex PCR; TCRdb keeps in-frame clones, though not all of them. The data contain 75,000 to 100,000 clones, about 94% of them singletons. These data come from a study of technical replicates of blood from several donors. The V and J ends lost 5 bases and 6 bases respectively, with 14 bases between them. The CDR3 is made up of 14 amino acids. Per germline, CDR1 SGHTA and CDR2 FQGNSA. The receptor was derived from a human donor in good health. Input material: T cells isolated from PBMCs. This sequence joins TRBV7-2 and TRBJ1-5; tentative D call: TRBD1 (6 bases). The CDR3 protein is CASSPRQASQPQHF. CDR3 nucleotide sequence: TGTGCCAGCAGCCCTCGACAGGCGAGTCAGCCCCAGCATTTT.